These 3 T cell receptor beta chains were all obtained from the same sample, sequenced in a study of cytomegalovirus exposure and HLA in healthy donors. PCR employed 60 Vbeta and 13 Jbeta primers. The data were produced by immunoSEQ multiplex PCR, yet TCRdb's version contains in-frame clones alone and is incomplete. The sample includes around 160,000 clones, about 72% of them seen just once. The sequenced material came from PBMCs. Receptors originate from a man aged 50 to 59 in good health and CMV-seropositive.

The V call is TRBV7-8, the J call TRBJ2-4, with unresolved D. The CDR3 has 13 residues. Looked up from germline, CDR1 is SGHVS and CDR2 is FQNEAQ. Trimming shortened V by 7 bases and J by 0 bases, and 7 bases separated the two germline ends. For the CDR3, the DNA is TGTGCCAGCAAACGACTAGCCAAAAACATTCAGTACTTC. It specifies CASKRLAKNIQYF.

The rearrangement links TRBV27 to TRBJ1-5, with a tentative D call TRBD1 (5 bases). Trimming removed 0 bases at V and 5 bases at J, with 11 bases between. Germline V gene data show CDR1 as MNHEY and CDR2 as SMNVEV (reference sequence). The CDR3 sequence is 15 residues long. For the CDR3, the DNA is TGTGCCAGCAGTTTATCGCCAGGGATCGATCAGCCCCAGCATTTT. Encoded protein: CASSLSPGIDQPQHF.

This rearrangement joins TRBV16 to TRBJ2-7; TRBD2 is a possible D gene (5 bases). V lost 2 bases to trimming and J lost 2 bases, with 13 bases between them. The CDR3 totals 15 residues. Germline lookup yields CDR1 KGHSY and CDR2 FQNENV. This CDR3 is CASSQQRAAPYEQYF. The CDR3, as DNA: TGTGCCAGCAGCCAACAGAGGGCGGCACCCTACGAGCAGTACTTC. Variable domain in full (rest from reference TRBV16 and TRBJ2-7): GEEVAQTPKHLVRGEGQKAKLYCAPIKGHSYVFWYQQVLKNEFKFLISFQNENVFDETGMPKERFSAKCLPNSPCSLEIQATKLEDSAVYFCASSQQRAAPYEQYFGPGTRLTVT.